This T cell receptor (beta chain) was obtained from a study of cytomegalovirus exposure and HLA in healthy donors. A multiplex PCR was run with 60 Vbeta primers and 13 Jbeta primers. Sequenced by immunoSEQ multiplex PCR; TCRdb stores in-frame clones only, minus some. The repertoire holds about 170,000 clones, around 73% seen once, with 5% to 5.5% in the top ten. This clone was observed a handful of times. The V end lost 3 bases, the J end lost 8 bases, and 17 bases lay between the germline ends. Germline lookup yields CDR1 GTSNPN and CDR2 SVGIG (reference sequence). The CDR3 extends over 15 amino acids.

Input material: PBMCs. The genes are TRBV30 and TRBJ1-6, with D possibly being TRBD1 (6 bases). The origin of this receptor is a young woman in good health and CMV-seropositive. CDR3 region: CAWREQYRQDSPLHF. In DNA, the CDR3 is TGTGCCTGGAGAGAACAGTATCGACAGGATTCACCCCTCCACTTT.